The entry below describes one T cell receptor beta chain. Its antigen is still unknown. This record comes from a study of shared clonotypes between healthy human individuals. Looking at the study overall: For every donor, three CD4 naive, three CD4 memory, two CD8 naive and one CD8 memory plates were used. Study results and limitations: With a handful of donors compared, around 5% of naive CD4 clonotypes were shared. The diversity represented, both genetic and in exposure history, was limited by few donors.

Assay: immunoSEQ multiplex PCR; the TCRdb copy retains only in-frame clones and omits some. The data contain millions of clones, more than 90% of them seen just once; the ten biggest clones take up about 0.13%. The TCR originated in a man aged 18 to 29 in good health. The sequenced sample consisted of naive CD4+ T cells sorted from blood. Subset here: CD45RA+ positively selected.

CDR3 region: CASSAGQGGSYEQYF. The DNA for the CDR3 is TGTGCCAGCAGCGCGGGACAGGGAGGTTCGTACGAGCAGTACTTC. V usage is TRBV9 and J usage is TRBJ2-7; TRBD1 aligns across 9 bases. Germline CDR1 and CDR2: SGDLS and YYNGEE. The CDR3 runs to 15 residues. The junction had 8 bases not matched to a gene; V was cut back by 3 bases and J by 4 bases.